The rows below give T cell receptor beta chains drawn from one sample of a study of cytomegalovirus exposure and HLA in healthy donors. The repertoire was sequenced with immunoSEQ multiplex PCR; TCRdb's copy has only in-frame clones and lacks some. The sample comprises under 250,000 clones, about 88% of which are singletons, and about 11% rests with the top ten. The sequencing sample was made of PBMCs. Receptor source: a man between 18 and 35 years old in good health and CMV-seropositive. Each CDR3 is given with its conserved first and last residue. A D gene is named only where the DNA matches it firmly.

v_call	d_call	j_call	cdr3_aa
TRBV10-1	NA	TRBJ2-7	CASSDQVGNSYEQYF
TRBV4-1	NA	TRBJ1-5	CASSQDVGQPQHF
TRBV5-1	NA	TRBJ2-7	CASRLDTAYEQYF
TRBV2	NA	TRBJ2-2	CASTLGSLTGELFF
TRBV5-1	TRBD1	TRBJ2-3	CASSFLQGADTQYF
TRBV5-1	NA	TRBJ2-3	CASSLDSNTDTQYF
TRBV7-2	TRBD1	TRBJ1-4	CASSLWDRTNEKLFF
TRBV5-4	NA	TRBJ1-2	CASSQAQGGYGYTF
TRBV18	NA	TRBJ1-4	CASSPKGIEKLFF
TRBV5-4	NA	TRBJ2-5	CASGVNQETQYF
TRBV10-1	TRBD2	TRBJ2-3	CASRAGGHTDTQYF
TRBV30	NA	TRBJ2-7	CAWSVERAFGEQYF
TRBV19	NA	TRBJ1-5	CASSPRTVQPQHF
TRBV6-6	NA	TRBJ2-1	CASSYSEMGQFF
TRBV19	NA	TRBJ2-7	CASSQGRTLEQYF
TRBV30	TRBD2	TRBJ2-7	CAWSVIREEEQYF
TRBV12-5	NA	TRBJ2-3	CASGLVRDGVSSTDTQYF
TRBV9	TRBD1	TRBJ2-7	CASSVPMDRGSYEQYF
TRBV15	NA	TRBJ2-7	CATSRKTGAYEQYF
TRBV2	NA	TRBJ2-7	CASTTGPYEQYF
TRBV4-2	TRBD1	TRBJ2-3	CASSPRGQGFADTQYF
TRBV6-1	NA	TRBJ2-2	CASSELSAGELFF
TRBV6-5	TRBD1	TRBJ2-7	CASRNRDRGTHEQYF
TRBV4-2	NA	TRBJ2-1	CASSQPRVGRAYNEQFF
TRBV2	TRBD1	TRBJ2-7	CASSGGQGNYEQYF
TRBV29-1	NA	TRBJ1-5	CSVRDSGNQPQHF
TRBV27	NA	TRBJ2-1	CASSLHNSYNEQFF
TRBV19	NA	TRBJ1-2	CASTSPQGRGYTF
TRBV14	TRBD1	TRBJ2-1	CASSPSSGGIEQFF
TRBV11-2	NA	TRBJ2-5	CASSLLLGSGTQYF
TRBV11-2	NA	TRBJ2-5	CASSSWELETQYF
TRBV28	NA	TRBJ2-7	CASRTGILYEQYF
TRBV6-1	TRBD2	TRBJ2-3	CASSELAGGSTDTQYF
TRBV7-2	NA	TRBJ2-1	CASSWDALSSYNEQFF
TRBV7-9	NA	TRBJ2-7	CATHSGNAYEQYF
TRBV7-8	TRBD2	TRBJ2-7	CASSLGLAGGVQYF
TRBV11-2	NA	TRBJ2-7	CASGRQGFNEQYF
TRBV7-2	TRBD2	TRBJ2-7	CASSSWPVAGVREQYF
TRBV27	TRBD2	TRBJ2-7	CASSNLAGGAYEQYF
TRBV19	NA	TRBJ1-5	CASRGQGPVNQPQHF
TRBV5-1	NA	TRBJ1-1	CASGSDSKTEAFF
TRBV27	NA	TRBJ1-4	CASRAAPATNEKLFF
TRBV6-6	TRBD1	TRBJ1-1	CASSYSTGWTEAFF
TRBV29-1	TRBD2	TRBJ2-1	CSVESTGGAYNEQFF
TRBV28	NA	TRBJ2-7	CASLDRLSYEQYF
TRBV5-5	NA	TRBJ1-2	CASSLIGVLNGYTF
TRBV5-1	TRBD2	TRBJ2-2	CASSLAGIGTSGITGELFF
TRBV19	NA	TRBJ1-2	CASTSIWLNYGYTF
TRBV7-3	NA	TRBJ2-2	CASSLSSDTAGELFF
TRBV30	NA	TRBJ1-2	CAWSVDRIYGYTF
TRBV30	NA	TRBJ2-7	CAWSVDRYSEQYF